One and the same sample provided the 10 T cell receptor beta chains below, sequenced in a study of blood T cell repertoires in COVID-19. Libraries were prepared by immunoSEQ multiplex PCR; TCRdb keeps only in-frame clonotypes and omits some of them. The repertoire consists of 300,000 or so clones, with around 89% occurring once and the leading ten covering roughly 3.7%. The sequencing input was peripheral blood. The receptors were gathered from a woman aged 40 to 50 with acute or convalescent COVID-19.

This clone appeared a few times. The chain links TRBV19 to TRBJ1-1; 10 positions agree with TRBD1. With V trimmed by 5 bases and J by 1 base, 13 bases remained unmatched. The CDR3 runs 18 residues. Germline V gene lookup returns CDR1 LNHDA and CDR2 SQIVND (reference sequence). The chain's CDR3 is CASSPLWGQGIQNTEAFF. CDR3 bases: TGTGCCAGTAGTCCTCTTTGGGGACAGGGGATTCAGAACACTGAAGCTTTCTTT.

The chain combines TRBV6-5 with TRBJ1-1, with D possibly being TRBD1 (6 bases). There are 13 residues in the CDR3. V dropped 10 bases and J dropped 5 bases, with 17 bases sitting between them. Germline V CDR1 and CDR2: MNHEY, SVGAGI. CDR3 protein: CATCAGACTEAFF. The CDR3 nucleotides read TGTGCCACCTGTGCAGGGGCGTGTACTGAAGCTTTCTTT.

V gene TRBV2 combines with J gene TRBJ1-3; D gene uncertain. Germline assignment: CDR1 SNHLY and CDR2 FYNNEI. Trimming removed 10 bases from V and 1 base from J, with 11 bases in between. The CDR3 sequence is 13 residues long. The CDR3 here is CATPEESGNTIYF. The DNA for the CDR3 is TGTGCCACCCCCGAGGAATCTGGAAACACCATATATTTT.

The rearrangement links TRBV7-9 to TRBJ1-5; D might be TRBD1 (5 bases). Germline V gene sequence: CDR1 SEHNR, CDR2 FQNEAQ (reference sequence). Trimming left V 1 base short and J 0 bases short, with 16 bases between. The CDR3 runs to 18 residues. The CDR3 sequence: CASSLVPGRAISNQPQHF. CDR3 DNA: TGTGCCAGCAGCTTAGTGCCCGGCAGGGCTATTAGCAATCAGCCCCAGCATTTT.

The chain links TRBV27 to TRBJ2-1; TRBD2 matches at 10 bases. This CDR3 is built from 15 residues. The germline gives CDR1 MNHEY, CDR2 SMNVEV (reference sequence). V shed 4 bases and J 0 bases; nucleotides not matched to a gene: 0. The CDR3 DNA reads as TGTGCCAGCAGTTCTAGCGGGAGCTCCTACAATGAGCAGTTCTTC. This sequence encodes CASSSSGSSYNEQFF.

The V and J genes are TRBV6-1 and TRBJ2-5, with D possibly matching TRBD1 (6 bases). The CDR3 consists of 15 residues. V dropped 3 bases and J dropped 6 bases, with 17 bases sitting between them. Per germline, CDR1 MNHNS and CDR2 SASEGT. CDR3 protein: CASSEGRGRGKTQYF. The CDR3 DNA reads as TGTGCCAGCAGTGAGGGCCGGGGCAGGGGAAAGACCCAGTACTTC.

This chain uses TRBV3-1 (or the pseudogene TRBV3-2) with TRBJ1-1, with 7 bases lining up with TRBD1. CDR1 is LGHDT and CDR2 is YNNKEL in the germline V gene (reference sequence). With V trimmed by 0 bases and J by 5 bases, 15 bases remained unmatched. The CDR3 consists of 18 residues. The CDR3 region has the DNA TGTGCCAGCAGCCAAGATCGAACAGGGGTTGCGATGCTTACTGAAGCTTTCTTT. Its protein product is CASSQDRTGVAMLTEAFF.

The chain has TRBV6-5 and TRBJ2-1; TRBD1 matches at 7 bases. The CDR3 loop spans 15 amino acids. Germline V gene lookup returns CDR1 MNHEY and CDR2 SVGAGI. The V segment lost 6 bases and the J segment 9 bases; nucleotides outside the gene matches: 14. The CDR3 sequence: CASRDRQGTRPEQFF. As DNA, the CDR3 is TGTGCCAGCAGGGATAGACAGGGTACTCGTCCTGAGCAGTTCTTC.

The chain uses TRBV10-3 and TRBJ1-2; no reliable D call. The V gene lost 0 bases and the J gene lost 0 bases, with 5 bases spanning the gap. Per the germline V gene, CDR1 is ENHRY and CDR2 is SYGVKD. This CDR3 is built from 14 residues. Here the CDR3 reads CAISESAANYGYTF. The CDR3 bases are TGTGCCATCAGTGAGTCGGCAGCTAACTATGGCTACACCTTC.

The gene calls are TRBV7-6 and TRBJ1-1; D is undetermined. Trimming shortened V by 0 bases and J by 3 bases, and 14 bases separated the two germline ends. The CDR3 covers 16 residues. In germline, CDR1 is SGHVS, CDR2 FNYEAQ. The CDR3 protein is CASSLASGGSDTEAFF. DNA for the CDR3: TGTGCCAGCAGCTTAGCATCAGGAGGGAGTGACACTGAAGCTTTCTTT.